This entry describes one T cell receptor (beta chain). What it binds is unknown. The CDR3 runs to 13 residues. Germline-derived CDR1 and CDR2 are LNHDA and SQIVND (reference sequence). Trimming removed 9 bases at V and 4 bases at J, with 13 bases between. The data derive from a study of blood T cell dynamics during melanoma immunotherapy. Study context: Metastatic melanoma patients received first-line pembrolizumab or nivolumab plus ipilimumab.

This sample's time point: pre-treatment baseline. No patient had earlier systemic cancer treatment, concurrent immunosuppressants, or another active cancer. Each bulk PBMC sample had approximately 400 ng DNA loaded. Libraries were prepared by immunoSEQ multiplex PCR; TCRdb keeps only in-frame clonotypes and omits some of them. The table has 11,000 or so clones, over 80% seen once. Study results and limitations: Whether repertoire-driving clones were melanoma-specific could not be determined.

The gene calls are TRBV19 and TRBJ1-3; weak D call: TRBD1 (6 bases). The input for sequencing was blood, taken from a patient treated with checkpoint blockade. This clonotype was sampled from a human donor with melanoma. The CDR3 sequence: CASSTGNGNTIYF. The CDR3 DNA reads as TGTGCCAGCAGCACAGGGAACGGAAACACCATATATTTT. The full variable domain, with the rest looked up from reference TRBV19 and TRBJ1-3, is DGGITQSPKYLFRKEGQNVTLSCEQNLNHDAMYWYRQDPGQGLRLIYYSQIVNDFQKGDIAEGYSVSREKKESFPLTVTSAQKNPTAFYLCASSTGNGNTIYFGEGSWLTVV.